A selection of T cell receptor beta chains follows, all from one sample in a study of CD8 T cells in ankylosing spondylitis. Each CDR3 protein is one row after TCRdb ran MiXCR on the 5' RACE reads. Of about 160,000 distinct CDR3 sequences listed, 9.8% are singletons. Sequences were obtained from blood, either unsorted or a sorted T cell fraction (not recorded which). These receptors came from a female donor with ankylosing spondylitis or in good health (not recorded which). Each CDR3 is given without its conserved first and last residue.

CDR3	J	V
ASSPGSSGTDTQY	TRBJ2-3	TRBV4-3
ASSYSAGGNEQY	TRBJ2-7	TRBV6-5
SAAHLAESYNEQF	TRBJ2-1	TRBV20-1
ASSQDPRRGELF	TRBJ2-2	TRBV4-3
ASSLGESYYEQY	TRBJ2-7	TRBV12-3/TRBV12-4
AWTDGGLVEQF	TRBJ2-1	TRBV30
ASSSLRQGEAF	TRBJ1-1	TRBV11-2
ASSVEAGGPKDTQY	TRBJ2-3	TRBV9
ASGPLWTPGGDTQY	TRBJ2-3	TRBV12-3/TRBV12-4
ASSFRDTQY	TRBJ2-3	TRBV11-2
ASSPGTGYNEAF	TRBJ1-1	TRBV5-4
ASRTPGQLETQY	TRBJ2-5	TRBV28
ASYSWTEAF	TRBJ1-1	TRBV6-2/TRBV6-3
ASSVRPYDEQY	TRBJ2-7	TRBV6-2/TRBV6-3
ATSIGLPYEQY	TRBJ2-7	TRBV15
ASSLWGASTYGYT	TRBJ1-2	TRBV5-6
ASSLGALAGEEQF	TRBJ2-1	TRBV5-6
ATSPASITNTGELF	TRBJ2-2	TRBV24-1
ASKKEGYEQY	TRBJ2-7	TRBV6-2/TRBV6-3
ATSEGGTGKGQF	TRBJ2-1	TRBV24-1
ASSRRDRYNQPQH	TRBJ1-5	TRBV6-2/TRBV6-3
ASRGGGSEQY	TRBJ2-7	TRBV27
ASSQDWTGDPLQETQY	TRBJ2-5	TRBV4-3
AWSVVAAPYEQY	TRBJ2-7	TRBV30
ASSHTSGRGSTDTQY	TRBJ2-3	TRBV7-8
ASSFAAEAF	TRBJ1-1	TRBV12-3/TRBV12-4
ASSLSEGNEQF	TRBJ2-1	TRBV7-9
ASSLEGSTDTQY	TRBJ2-3	TRBV7-9
ASSLHGTSGGSYNEQF	TRBJ2-1	TRBV3-1
ASSGRTSDNEQF	TRBJ2-1	TRBV9
AWSATAGLEEQY	TRBJ2-7	TRBV30
ASSAPGQGWNEQF	TRBJ2-1	TRBV12-3/TRBV12-4
AWIPLGGIRGEQY	TRBJ2-7	TRBV30
SALGGTLQETQY	TRBJ2-5	TRBV20-1
ASSKSEVVTYEQY	TRBJ2-7	TRBV21-1
ASASGVSSYNEQF	TRBJ2-1	TRBV6-1
AWSGQTYEQY	TRBJ2-7	TRBV30
ASSSTGRGEQF	TRBJ2-1	TRBV7-9
ASSEIGREQY	TRBJ2-7	TRBV2
SVERVGGDEQY	TRBJ2-7	TRBV29-1
ASSPAGLHNEQF	TRBJ2-1	TRBV3-1
ATSDPGRTDYGYT	TRBJ1-2	TRBV24-1
ASSYLPGFGSTDTQY	TRBJ2-3	TRBV6-5
ASSQDPGLTYEQY	TRBJ2-7	TRBV4-3
ASSPHPGTSGYEQY	TRBJ2-7	TRBV2
AWNELSYNEQF	TRBJ2-1	TRBV30
AEWQGLREGYT	TRBJ1-2	TRBV11-2
SARSPQTYNEQF	TRBJ2-1	TRBV20-1
SAHTYITVAGSTDTQY	TRBJ2-3	TRBV20-1
ASSLLRGSPLH	TRBJ1-6	TRBV28
ASSVYPGGNEQF	TRBJ2-1	TRBV9
ASSHYWDREGQPQH	TRBJ1-5	TRBV4-2
ASSVDVGRADTQY	TRBJ2-3	TRBV9